This T cell receptor beta chain came from a study of T cells in Graves' hyperthyroidism and ophthalmopathy (dated by TCRdb to the late 2010s). Concerning the study at large: Peripheral blood was collected at initial diagnosis, before any treatment. The study also compared thyroid tissue and blood T-cell repertoires from five or six Graves' hyperthyroidism patients. After blood sampling, hyperthyroidism patients were treated with methimazole at a starting dose of 30 mg daily, and ophthalmopathy patients were treated with high-dose intravenous methylprednisolone. Prospective prediction of ophthalmopathy was tested in an independent validation cohort consisting of roughly 20 hyperthyroidism patients and 17 patients who later progressed to ophthalmopathy. TCR Vbeta CDR3 sequencing of 120 to 150 peripheral blood samples (fewer than 45 ophthalmopathy, over 70 hyperthyroidism and some 17 progressor patients) is reported in the paper. The roughly 100 discovery patients were divided at random into training and test sets in a 7:3 ratio. To identify distinguishing TCR V-J signatures, a discovery cohort of roughly 100 patients was used, comprising 43 with Graves' ophthalmopathy and approximately 57 with stable Graves' hyperthyroidism.

This clonotype was seen repeatedly, ten times or more. Its antigen is not yet known. There are no base qualities to consult, and no much larger clone falls within one base. Taken from the germline V gene, the CDR1 and CDR2 loops are KGHSH and LQKENI. V is pared back by 6 bases and J by 5 bases, with 17 bases lying between the germline termini. The CDR3 spans 14 residues, from the cysteine through the phenylalanine. Only the CDR3 DNA stays, 42 bases, in frame from base 1. Ophthalmopathy patients had moderately to severely active disease, with a Clinical Activity Score of 3 or more, a NOSPECS grade of 4 or more, and a disease duration of less than 3 months. The study excluded patients with uncontrolled infections, other autoimmune diseases, pregnancy or lactation. Diagnoses were based on clinical symptoms, serum thyroxine and TRAb, thyroid ultrasound and orbital computed tomography. PBMCs were isolated from approximately 10 ml of fresh peripheral blood by Ficoll-Paque density gradient centrifugation. Total RNA was extracted using Trizol reagent, and RNA quality was assessed on an Agilent 2100 Bioanalyzer.

Broad study findings and their caveats: During validation, the model predicted progression to ophthalmopathy a median of approximately 6.5 months ahead of onset, with approximately 71% sensitivity and about 72% specificity. No statistical method was used to fix the sample size in advance, and group allocation was not hidden from the investigators. In cross-validation, a model built on a 13 V-J signature told ophthalmopathy apart from stable hyperthyroidism with 85% to 90% sensitivity and approximately 81% specificity, and in testing the same model reached 80%/75%. Most expanded thyroid clonotypes (frequency above 0.001) were also detected in blood, suggesting blood repertoires may reflect thyroid immune responses.

The TCR beta CDR3 regions were amplified from the RNA transcripts. For the first round of RT-PCR on the TCR CDR3, the HTBI primer set was used together with the Qiagen OneStep RT-PCR kit. Libraries were constructed in a second round of multiplex PCR, after which size selection and purification were carried out. Paired-end sequencing of the libraries was performed with 100 bp reads on an Illumina HiSeq2000. In the paper's pipeline: SOAPnuke was used to process the raw data, removing reads that contained adapters or uncalled bases, had a mean Phred below 15, or lacked an exact match to the constant primer or identifier. High-quality paired reads were merged with COPE v1.2.5, and unique nucleotide sequences were defined as clonotypes. MiTCR v1.1 was used to align clonotypes to the IMGT TRBV, TRBD and TRBJ reference segments. Analysis was restricted to V-J combinations with a frequency above 0.0001, which covered about 99% of repertoires. A TCS score was defined as the ratio of F50 (clonal expansion) to E x V (chaos), with BLOSUM62-based TCRdist applied between CDR3 peptides within each V-J. Welch's t-statistics and random forest reduced some 510 V-J features to some 14, which were used in a naive Bayes classifier (R e1071). The raw public reads went through TCRdb reprocessing: fastp at Q25, MiXCR clone calling, in-frame beta chains kept. Entries that share a CDR3 protein sequence are merged under the most common genes and DNA. The V and J calls and clone size come from TCRdb's table, not from the authors' own analysis. Within this sample are a few hundred thousand distinct CDR3 sequences, with 15% to 20% of them counted one time only. The ten largest clones represent roughly 18% of the sample.

This receptor was taken from a woman under 30 with Graves' ophthalmopathy. The V gene is TRBV18 and the J gene is TRBJ2-7; a tentative D call is TRBD1 (6 bases match). Sequenced input: blood. The DNA is as follows: TGTGCCAGCTCCACAGGGCCCCTACCTGACGAGCAGTACTTC. The translation is CASSTGPLPDEQYF. The CDR3, completed at both ends by the reference TRBV18 and TRBJ2-7 genes, gives the full variable domain NAGVMQNPRHLVRRRGQEARLRCSPMKGHSHVYWYRQLPEEGLKFMVYLQKENIIDESGMPKERFSAEFPKEGPSILRIQQVVRGDSAAYFCASSTGPLPDEQYFGPGTRLTVT.